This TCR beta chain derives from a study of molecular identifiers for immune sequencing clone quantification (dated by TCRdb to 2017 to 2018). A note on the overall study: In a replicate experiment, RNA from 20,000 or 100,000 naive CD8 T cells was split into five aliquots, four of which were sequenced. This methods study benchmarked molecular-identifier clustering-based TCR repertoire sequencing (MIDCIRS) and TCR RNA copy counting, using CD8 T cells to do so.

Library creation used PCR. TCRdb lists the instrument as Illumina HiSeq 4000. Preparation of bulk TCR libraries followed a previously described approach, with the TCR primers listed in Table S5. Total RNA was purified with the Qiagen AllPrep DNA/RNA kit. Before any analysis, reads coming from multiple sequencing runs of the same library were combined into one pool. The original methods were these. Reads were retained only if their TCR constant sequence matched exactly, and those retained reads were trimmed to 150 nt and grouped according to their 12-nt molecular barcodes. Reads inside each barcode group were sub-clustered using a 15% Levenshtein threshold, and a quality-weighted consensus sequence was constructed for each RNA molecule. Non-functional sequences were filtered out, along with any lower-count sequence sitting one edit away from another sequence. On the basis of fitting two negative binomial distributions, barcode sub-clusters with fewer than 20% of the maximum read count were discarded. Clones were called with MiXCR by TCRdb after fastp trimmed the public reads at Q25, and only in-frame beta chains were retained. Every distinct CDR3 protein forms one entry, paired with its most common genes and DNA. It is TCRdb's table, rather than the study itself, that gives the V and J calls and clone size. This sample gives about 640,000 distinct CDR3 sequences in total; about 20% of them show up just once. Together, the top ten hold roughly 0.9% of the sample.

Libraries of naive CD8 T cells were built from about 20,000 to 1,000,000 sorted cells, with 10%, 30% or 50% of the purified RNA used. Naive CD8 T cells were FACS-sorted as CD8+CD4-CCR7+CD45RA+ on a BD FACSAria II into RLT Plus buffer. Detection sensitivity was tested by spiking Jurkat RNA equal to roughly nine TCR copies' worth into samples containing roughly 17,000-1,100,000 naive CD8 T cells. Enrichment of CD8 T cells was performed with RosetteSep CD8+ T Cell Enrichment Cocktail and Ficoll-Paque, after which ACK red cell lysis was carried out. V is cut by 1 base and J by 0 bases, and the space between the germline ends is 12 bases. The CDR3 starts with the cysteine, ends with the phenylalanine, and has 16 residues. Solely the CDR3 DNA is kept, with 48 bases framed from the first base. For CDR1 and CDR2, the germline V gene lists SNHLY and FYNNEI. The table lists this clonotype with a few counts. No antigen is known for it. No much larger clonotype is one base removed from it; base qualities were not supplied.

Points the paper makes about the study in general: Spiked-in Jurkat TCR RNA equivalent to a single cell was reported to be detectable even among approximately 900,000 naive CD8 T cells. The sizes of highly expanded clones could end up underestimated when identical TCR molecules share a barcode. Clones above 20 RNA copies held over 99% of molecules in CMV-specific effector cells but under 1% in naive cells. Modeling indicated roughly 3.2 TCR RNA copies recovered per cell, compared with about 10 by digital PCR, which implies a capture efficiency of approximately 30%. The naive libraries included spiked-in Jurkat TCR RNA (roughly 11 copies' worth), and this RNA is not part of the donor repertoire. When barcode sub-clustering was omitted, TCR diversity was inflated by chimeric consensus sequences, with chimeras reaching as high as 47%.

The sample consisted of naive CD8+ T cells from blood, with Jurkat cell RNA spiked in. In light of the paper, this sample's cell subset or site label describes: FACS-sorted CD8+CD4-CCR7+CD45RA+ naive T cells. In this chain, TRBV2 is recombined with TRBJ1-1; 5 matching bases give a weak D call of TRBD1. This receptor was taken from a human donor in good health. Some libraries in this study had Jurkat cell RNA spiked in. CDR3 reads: CASSEGTRTMNTEAFF. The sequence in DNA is TGTGCCAGCAGTGAAGGGACACGCACGATGAACACTGAAGCTTTCTTT.